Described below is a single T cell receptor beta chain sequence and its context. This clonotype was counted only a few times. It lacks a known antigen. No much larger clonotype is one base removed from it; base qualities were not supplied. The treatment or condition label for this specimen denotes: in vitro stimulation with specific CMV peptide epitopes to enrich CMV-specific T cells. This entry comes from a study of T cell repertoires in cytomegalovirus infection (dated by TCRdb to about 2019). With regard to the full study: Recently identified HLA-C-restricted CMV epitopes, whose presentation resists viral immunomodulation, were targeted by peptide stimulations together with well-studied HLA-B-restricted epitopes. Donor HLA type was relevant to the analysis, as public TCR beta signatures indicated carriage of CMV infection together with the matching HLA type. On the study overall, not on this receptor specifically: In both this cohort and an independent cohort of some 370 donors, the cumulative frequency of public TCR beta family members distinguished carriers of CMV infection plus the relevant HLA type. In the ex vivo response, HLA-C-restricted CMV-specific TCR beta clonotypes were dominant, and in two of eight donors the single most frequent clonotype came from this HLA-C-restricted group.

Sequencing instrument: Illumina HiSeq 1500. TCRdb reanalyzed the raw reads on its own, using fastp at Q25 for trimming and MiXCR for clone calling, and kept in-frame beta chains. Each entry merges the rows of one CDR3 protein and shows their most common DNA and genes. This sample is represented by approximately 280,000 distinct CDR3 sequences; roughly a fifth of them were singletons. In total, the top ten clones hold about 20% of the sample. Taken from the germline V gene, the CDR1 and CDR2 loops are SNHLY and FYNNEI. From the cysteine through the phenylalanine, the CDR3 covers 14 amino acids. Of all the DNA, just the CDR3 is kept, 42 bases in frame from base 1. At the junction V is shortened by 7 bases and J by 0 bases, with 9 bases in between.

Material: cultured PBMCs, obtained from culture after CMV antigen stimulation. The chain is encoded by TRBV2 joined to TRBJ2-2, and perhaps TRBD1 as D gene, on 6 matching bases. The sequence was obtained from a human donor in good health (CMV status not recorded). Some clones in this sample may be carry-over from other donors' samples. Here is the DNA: TGTGCCAGCAAGGACAGCGCGAACACCGGGGAGCTGTTTTTT. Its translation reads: CASKDSANTGELFF.